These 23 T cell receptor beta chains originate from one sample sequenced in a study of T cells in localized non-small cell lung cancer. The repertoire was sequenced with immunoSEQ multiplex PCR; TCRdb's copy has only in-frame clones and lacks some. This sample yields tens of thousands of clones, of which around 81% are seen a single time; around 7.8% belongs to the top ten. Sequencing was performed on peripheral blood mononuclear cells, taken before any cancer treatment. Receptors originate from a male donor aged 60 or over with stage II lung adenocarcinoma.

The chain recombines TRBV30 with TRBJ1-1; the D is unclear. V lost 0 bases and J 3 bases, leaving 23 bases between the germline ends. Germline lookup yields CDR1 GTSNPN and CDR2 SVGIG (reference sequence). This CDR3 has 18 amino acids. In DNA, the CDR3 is TGTGCCTGGAGTGTACCCGCCAGCGAACCACTAGATCACACTGAAGCTTTCTTT. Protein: CAWSVPASEPLDHTEAFF.

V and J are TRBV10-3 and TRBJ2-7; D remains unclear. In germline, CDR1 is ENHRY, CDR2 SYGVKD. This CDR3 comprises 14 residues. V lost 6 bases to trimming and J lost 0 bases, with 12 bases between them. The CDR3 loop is CAIRGEVTSYEQYF. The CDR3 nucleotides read TGTGCCATCAGAGGTGAGGTCACCTCCTACGAGCAGTACTTC.

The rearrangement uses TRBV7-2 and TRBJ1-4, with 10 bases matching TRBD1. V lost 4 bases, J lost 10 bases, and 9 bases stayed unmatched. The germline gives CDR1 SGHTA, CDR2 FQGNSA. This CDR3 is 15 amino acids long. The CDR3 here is CASSSTGTGVGKLFF. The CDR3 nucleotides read TGTGCCAGCAGCTCCACCGGGACAGGGGTAGGAAAACTGTTTTTT.

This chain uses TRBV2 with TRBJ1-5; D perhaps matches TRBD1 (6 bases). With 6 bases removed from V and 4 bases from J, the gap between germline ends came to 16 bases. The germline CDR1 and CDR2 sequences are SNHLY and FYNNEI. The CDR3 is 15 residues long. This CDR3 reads CASSSQGTINQPQHF. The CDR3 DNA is TGTGCCAGCAGCTCCCAAGGGACAATAAATCAGCCCCAGCATTTT.

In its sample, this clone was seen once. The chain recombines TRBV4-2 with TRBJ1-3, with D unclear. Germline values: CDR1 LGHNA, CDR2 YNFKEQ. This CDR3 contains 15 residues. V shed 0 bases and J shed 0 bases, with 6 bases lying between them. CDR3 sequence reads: CASSQDFLSGNTIYF. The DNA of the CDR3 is TGTGCCAGCAGCCAAGACTTTCTCTCTGGAAACACCATATATTTT.

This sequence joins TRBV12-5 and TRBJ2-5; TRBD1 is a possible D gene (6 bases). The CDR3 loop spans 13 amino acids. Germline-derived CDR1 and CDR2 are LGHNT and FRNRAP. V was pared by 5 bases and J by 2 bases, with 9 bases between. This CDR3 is CASGRTVQETQYF. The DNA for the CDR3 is TGTGCTAGTGGTCGGACAGTACAAGAGACCCAGTACTTC. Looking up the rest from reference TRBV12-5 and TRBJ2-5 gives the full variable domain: DARVTQTPRHKVTEMGQEVTMRCQPILGHNTVFWYRQTMMQGLELLAYFRNRAPLDDSGMPKDRFSAEMPDATLATLKIQPSEPRDSAVYFCASGRTVQETQYFGPGTRLLVL.

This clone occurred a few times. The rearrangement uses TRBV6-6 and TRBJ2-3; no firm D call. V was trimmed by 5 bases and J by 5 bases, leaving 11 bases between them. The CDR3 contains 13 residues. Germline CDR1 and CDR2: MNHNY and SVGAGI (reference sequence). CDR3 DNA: TGTGCCAGCAGTAACTTCGGTGTAGATACGCAGTATTTT. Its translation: CASSNFGVDTQYF.

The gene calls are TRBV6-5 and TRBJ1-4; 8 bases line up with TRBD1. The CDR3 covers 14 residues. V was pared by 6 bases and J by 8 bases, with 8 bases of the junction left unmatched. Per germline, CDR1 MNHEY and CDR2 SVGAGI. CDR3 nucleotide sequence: TGTGCCAGCAGAGGACAGGGTGGGGTGGAAAAACTGTTTTTT. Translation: CASRGQGGVEKLFF.

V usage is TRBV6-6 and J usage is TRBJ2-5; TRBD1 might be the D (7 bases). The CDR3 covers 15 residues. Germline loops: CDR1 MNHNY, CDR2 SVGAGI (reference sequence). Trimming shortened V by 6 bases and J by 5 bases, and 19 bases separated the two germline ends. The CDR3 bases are TGTGCCAGCAGAAATACTGACAGGGCGGGGGAGACCCAGTACTTC. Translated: CASRNTDRAGETQYF.

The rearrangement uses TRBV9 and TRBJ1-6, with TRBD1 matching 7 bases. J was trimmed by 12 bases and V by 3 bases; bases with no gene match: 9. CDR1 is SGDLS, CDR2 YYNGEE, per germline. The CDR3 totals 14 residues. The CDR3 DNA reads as TGTGCCAGCAGCGCCCGGGACAGTACGCGACCCCTCCACTTT. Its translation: CASSARDSTRPLHF. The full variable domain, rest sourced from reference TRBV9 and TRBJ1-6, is DSGVTQTPKHLITATGQRVTLRCSPRSGDLSVYWYQQSLDQGLQFLIQYYNGEERAKGNILERFSAQQFPDLHSELNLSSLELGDSALYFCASSARDSTRPLHFGNGTRLTVT.

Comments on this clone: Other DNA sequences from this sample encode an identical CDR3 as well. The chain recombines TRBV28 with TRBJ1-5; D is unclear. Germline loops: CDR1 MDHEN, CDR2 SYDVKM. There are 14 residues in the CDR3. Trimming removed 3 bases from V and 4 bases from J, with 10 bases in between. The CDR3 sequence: CASSFGQLNQPQHF. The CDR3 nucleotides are TGTGCCAGCAGTTTCGGGCAGCTAAATCAGCCCCAGCATTTT. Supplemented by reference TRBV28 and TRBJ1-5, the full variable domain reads DVKVTQSSRYLVKRTGEKVFLECVQDMDHENMFWYRQDPGLGLRLIYFSYDVKMKEKGDIPEGYSVSREKKERFSLILESASTNQTSMYLCASSFGQLNQPQHFGDGTRLSIL.

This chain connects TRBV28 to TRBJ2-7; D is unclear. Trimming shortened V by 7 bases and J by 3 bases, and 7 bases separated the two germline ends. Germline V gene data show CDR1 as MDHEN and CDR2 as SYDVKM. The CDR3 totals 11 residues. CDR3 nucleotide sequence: TGTGCCAGCAAGAACAGCTACGAGCAGTACTTC. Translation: CASKNSYEQYF.

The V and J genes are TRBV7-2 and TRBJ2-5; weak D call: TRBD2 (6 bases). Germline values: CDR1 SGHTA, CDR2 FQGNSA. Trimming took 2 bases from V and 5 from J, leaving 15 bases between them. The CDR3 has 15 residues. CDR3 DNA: TGTGCCAGCAGCTTAATGGAGGGTTCGGGGGAGACCCAGTACTTC. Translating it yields CASSLMEGSGETQYF.

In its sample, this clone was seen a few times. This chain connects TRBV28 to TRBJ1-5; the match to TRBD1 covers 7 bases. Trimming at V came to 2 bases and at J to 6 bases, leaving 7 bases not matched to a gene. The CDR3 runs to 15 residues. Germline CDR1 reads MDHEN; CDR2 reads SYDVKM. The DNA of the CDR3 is TGTGCCAGCAGTTTAACAGGGGCAATGAGTCAGCCCCAGCATTTT. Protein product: CASSLTGAMSQPQHF.

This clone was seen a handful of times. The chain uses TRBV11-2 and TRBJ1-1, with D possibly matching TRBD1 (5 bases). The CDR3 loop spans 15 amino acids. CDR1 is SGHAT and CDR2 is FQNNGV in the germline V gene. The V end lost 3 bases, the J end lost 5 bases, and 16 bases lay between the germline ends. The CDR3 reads CASSLGRGAGTEAFF. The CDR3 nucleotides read TGTGCCAGCAGCTTGGGGCGCGGGGCAGGGACTGAAGCTTTCTTT.

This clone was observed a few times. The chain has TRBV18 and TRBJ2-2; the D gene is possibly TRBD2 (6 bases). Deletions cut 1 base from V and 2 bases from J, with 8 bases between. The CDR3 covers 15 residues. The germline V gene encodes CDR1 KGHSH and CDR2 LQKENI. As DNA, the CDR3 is TGTGCCAGCTCACCACTAGCGGTTAACACCGGGGAGCTGTTTTTT. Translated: CASSPLAVNTGELFF.

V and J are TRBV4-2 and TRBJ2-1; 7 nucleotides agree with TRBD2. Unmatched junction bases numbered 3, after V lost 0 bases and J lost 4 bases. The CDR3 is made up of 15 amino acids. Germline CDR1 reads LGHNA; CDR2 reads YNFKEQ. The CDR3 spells CASSQDLAAYNEQFF. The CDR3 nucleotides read TGTGCCAGCAGCCAAGATCTAGCGGCATACAATGAGCAGTTCTTC.

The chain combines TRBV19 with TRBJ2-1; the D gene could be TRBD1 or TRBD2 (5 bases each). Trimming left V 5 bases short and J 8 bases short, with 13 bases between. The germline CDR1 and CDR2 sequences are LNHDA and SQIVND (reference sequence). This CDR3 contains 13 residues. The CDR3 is CASSFWGTDEQFF. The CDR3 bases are TGTGCCAGTAGTTTTTGGGGGACGGATGAGCAGTTCTTC.

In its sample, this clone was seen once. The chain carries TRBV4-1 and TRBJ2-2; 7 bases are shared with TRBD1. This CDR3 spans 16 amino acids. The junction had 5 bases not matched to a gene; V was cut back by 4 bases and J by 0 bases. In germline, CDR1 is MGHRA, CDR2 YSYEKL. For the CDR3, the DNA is TGCGCCAGCAGCCTCCGGACAGGAGCGAACACCGGGGAGCTGTTTTTT. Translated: CASSLRTGANTGELFF.

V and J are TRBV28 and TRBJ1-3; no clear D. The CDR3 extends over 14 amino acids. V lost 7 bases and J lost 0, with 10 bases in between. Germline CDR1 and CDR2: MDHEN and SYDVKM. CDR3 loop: CASTLGFSGNTIYF. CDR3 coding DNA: TGTGCCAGCACCCTCGGGTTCTCTGGAAACACCATATATTTT.

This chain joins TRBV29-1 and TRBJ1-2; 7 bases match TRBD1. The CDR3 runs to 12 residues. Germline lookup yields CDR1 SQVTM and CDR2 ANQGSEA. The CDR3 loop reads CGTEAGGYGYTF. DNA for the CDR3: TGCGGGACTGAGGCAGGGGGCTATGGCTACACCTTC.

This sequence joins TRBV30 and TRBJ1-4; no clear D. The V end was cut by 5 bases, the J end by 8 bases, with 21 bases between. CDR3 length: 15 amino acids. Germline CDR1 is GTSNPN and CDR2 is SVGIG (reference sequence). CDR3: CAWLDSTLNPEKLFF. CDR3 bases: TGTGCCTGGCTTGACTCAACGTTGAATCCGGAAAAACTGTTTTTT.

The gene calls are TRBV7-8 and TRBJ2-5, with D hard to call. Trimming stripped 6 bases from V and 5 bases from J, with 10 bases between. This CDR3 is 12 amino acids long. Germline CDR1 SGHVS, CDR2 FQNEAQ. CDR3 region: CASSQFPETQYF. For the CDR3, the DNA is TGTGCCAGCAGTCAATTTCCGGAGACCCAGTACTTC.